The 3 T cell receptor beta chains presented below share a single source sample, sequenced in a study of blood T cell repertoires in COVID-19. Profiled with immunoSEQ multiplex PCR; TCRdb holds only in-frame clones, not every one. The repertoire has tens of thousands of clones, roughly 80% of them found once; the top ten carry 12%. Sequenced material: peripheral blood. These receptors originate from a human donor in a cohort sampled during active COVID-19.

The rearrangement joins TRBV18 to TRBJ2-3; D remains unclear. Trimming removed 2 bases from V and 5 bases from J, with 17 bases in between. The CDR3 runs 16 residues. Germline CDR1 and CDR2: KGHSH and LQKENI. The CDR3 DNA follows: TGTGCCAGCTCACCAACTGAGCTTACCCCGGGAGATACGCAGTATTTT. It yields the protein CASSPTELTPGDTQYF. Looking up the rest from reference TRBV18 and TRBJ2-3 gives the full variable domain: NAGVMQNPRHLVRRRGQEARLRCSPMKGHSHVYWYRQLPEEGLKFMVYLQKENIIDESGMPKERFSAEFPKEGPSILRIQQVVRGDSAAYFCASSPTELTPGDTQYFGPGTRLTVL.

This chain links TRBV12-3 or TRBV12-4 with TRBJ1-2; D gene ambiguous. CDR3 length equals 12 residues. With 4 bases removed from V and 4 bases from J, the gap between germline ends came to 7 bases. In DNA, the CDR3 is TGTGCCAGCAGTTCCTCTCTCTATGGCTACACCTTC. Translated, it gives CASSSSLYGYTF.

This chain joins TRBV29-1 and TRBJ1-1, with D tentatively TRBD1 (6 bases). CDR3 length equals 14 residues. Germline CDR1 and CDR2: SQVTM and ANQGSEA. The V and J ends lost 0 bases and 5 bases respectively, with 13 bases between them. DNA for the CDR3: TGCAGCGTTGAAGATGGAACAGGGAGTACTGAAGCTTTCTTT. Its protein product is CSVEDGTGSTEAFF.